One sample yielded the 18 T cell receptor beta chains listed below, sequenced in a study of shared clonotypes between healthy human individuals. The table came from immunoSEQ multiplex PCR; TCRdb's copy has only in-frame clones and leaves some out. Of 490,000 or so clones listed, about 82% are singletons. Sequencing was carried out using PBMCs. These receptors all come from a woman in her thirties or forties in good health. Some clones in this sample may be carry-over from other donors' samples.

This chain connects TRBV4-1 to TRBJ2-7; possibly TRBD1 for D (6 bases). CDR3 length equals 15 residues. Trimming removed 4 bases from V and 3 bases from J, with 16 bases in between. Germline V gene sequence: CDR1 MGHRA, CDR2 YSYEKL. In nucleotides, the CDR3 is TGCGCCAGCAGCCGAACAGGGCGATCAGACTACGAGCAGTACTTC. Translated, it gives CASSRTGRSDYEQYF.

CDR3 sequence: CAWSRFGTVNTEAFF. DNA for the CDR3: TGTGCCTGGAGTCGATTCGGGACGGTGAACACTGAAGCTTTCTTT. The chain carries TRBV30 and TRBJ1-1, with D maybe TRBD1 (5 bases). V shed 2 bases and J shed 0 bases, with 13 bases lying between them. CDR1 is GTSNPN, CDR2 SVGIG, per germline (reference sequence). CDR3 length: 15 amino acids.

The chain has TRBV7-2 and TRBJ2-1; D is undetermined. CDR1 and CDR2 from the germline V gene are SGHTA and FQGNSA. The CDR3 sequence is 15 residues long. The V gene lost 1 base and the J gene lost 0 bases, with 7 bases spanning the gap. The CDR3 sequence is CASSLEVSSYNEQFF. The CDR3 DNA follows: TGTGCCAGCAGCTTAGAGGTTAGCTCCTACAATGAGCAGTTCTTC.

The chain couples TRBV7-9 to TRBJ2-1, with 8 bases fitting TRBD1. The junction had 6 bases not matched to a gene; V was cut back by 5 bases and J by 12 bases. The CDR3 loop spans 12 amino acids. Germline CDR1 is SEHNR and CDR2 is FQNEAQ (reference sequence). CDR3 DNA: TGTGCCAGCAGCCCCGGACAGGGTCTGCAGTTCTTC. It yields the protein CASSPGQGLQFF.

In this sample, this clone turned up a few times. Other DNA sequences from this sample encode an identical CDR3 as well. V and J are TRBV28 and TRBJ1-5; D is uncertain. With 4 bases removed from V and 2 bases from J, the gap between germline ends came to 3 bases. This CDR3 spans 12 amino acids. Germline values: CDR1 MDHEN, CDR2 SYDVKM. The CDR3 DNA reads TGTGCCAGCAGTTATCGCAATCAGCCCCAGCATTTT. This encodes CASSYRNQPQHF.

The J gene is TRBJ1-5, the V gene TRBV6-6; TRBD1 aligns across 7 bases. CDR3 size: 15 residues. Germline V gene sequence: CDR1 MNHNY, CDR2 SVGAGI (reference sequence). The V segment lost 6 bases and the J segment 4 bases; nucleotides outside the gene matches: 9. This CDR3 reads CASRLFRDSNQPQHF. CDR3 bases: TGTGCCAGCAGACTTTTCCGGGACAGTAATCAGCCCCAGCATTTT.

The chain links TRBV21-1 to TRBJ2-7; TRBD1 was called by the table and not checked on the DNA. TRBV21-1 is tagged as a pseudogene. The CDR3 contains 16 residues. The CDR3 coding sequence is TGTGCCAGCAGCAAAATCCCCTCGGACAGGGTCTACGAGCAGTACTTC. Protein: CASSKIPSDRVYEQYF.

This rearrangement joins TRBV9 to TRBJ2-1; 7 nucleotides align to TRBD2. This CDR3 has 15 residues. The V gene's germline CDR1 is SGDLS and CDR2 YYNGEE. Losses at the gene ends were 4 bases for V and 9 bases for J; bases not matched to a gene: 13. The CDR3 coding sequence is TGTGCCAGCAGCCGTGGGACTACCCGGCTTCTTGAGCAGTTCTTC. It codes for CASSRGTTRLLEQFF.

The chain joins TRBV30 to TRBJ1-5, with D possibly matching TRBD1 (5 bases). The CDR3 sequence is 16 residues long. Germline-derived CDR1 and CDR2 are GTSNPN and SVGIG (reference sequence). With 0 bases removed from V and 3 bases from J, the gap between germline ends came to 15 bases. CDR3 DNA sequence: TGTGCCTGGAGTGTAGCACGGGTCAGGGCCAATCAGCCCCAGCATTTT. Its protein is CAWSVARVRANQPQHF.

This clone has a handful of counts. The chain uses TRBV10-3 and TRBJ2-5; a weak D match, TRBD2 (5 bases). The germline CDR1 and CDR2 sequences are ENHRY and SYGVKD. Trimming took 6 bases from V and 5 from J, leaving 13 bases between them. CDR3 length equals 13 residues. The CDR3 loop is CAISRGLGETQYF. CDR3 in DNA: TGTGCCATCAGCCGGGGATTAGGGGAGACCCAGTACTTC.

This chain links TRBV2 with TRBJ2-1, with 11 bases fitting TRBD2. CDR1 is SNHLY, CDR2 FYNNEI, per germline. The CDR3 length is 15 residues. The J segment lost 4 bases and the V segment lost 7 bases, leaving 6 bases of the junction unmatched. In DNA form, the CDR3 reads TGTGCCAGCACCCCTTCTAGCGGGAGGTACAATGAGCAGTTCTTC. Translating gives CASTPSSGRYNEQFF.

The chain combines TRBV9 with TRBJ2-2, with D possibly TRBD2 on 6 matching bases. Per the germline V gene, CDR1 is SGDLS and CDR2 is YYNGEE. The CDR3 is 14 residues long. V was trimmed by 0 bases and J by 5 bases, leaving 8 bases between them. This CDR3 is CASSVGRETGELFF. CDR3 sequence (DNA): TGTGCCAGCAGCGTAGGGCGGGAAACCGGGGAGCTGTTTTTT. The full variable domain, completed using reference TRBV9 and TRBJ2-2, is DSGVTQTPKHLITATGQRVTLRCSPRSGDLSVYWYQQSLDQGLQFLIQYYNGEERAKGNILERFSAQQFPDLHSELNLSSLELGDSALYFCASSVGRETGELFFGEGSRLTVL.

This sequence joins TRBV5-6 and TRBJ2-1, with 7 bases that match TRBD2. The V segment lost 3 bases and the J segment 0 bases; nucleotides outside the gene matches: 6. The CDR3 has 16 residues. The germline gives CDR1 SGHDT, CDR2 YYEEEE. In DNA form, the CDR3 reads TGTGCCAGCAGCTCGGTGGGGGGGAACTCCTACAATGAGCAGTTCTTC. This sequence encodes CASSSVGGNSYNEQFF.

The J gene is TRBJ2-3, the V gene TRBV9, with 7 bases matching TRBD1. CDR3 length equals 14 residues. Losses at the gene ends were 4 bases for V and 4 bases for J; bases not matched to a gene: 6. Per germline, CDR1 SGDLS and CDR2 YYNGEE. CDR3 sequence (DNA): TGTGCCAGCAGCCCAGGACAGGCCGCAGATACGCAGTATTTT. It encodes CASSPGQAADTQYF.

This rearrangement joins TRBV7-3 to TRBJ2-3; no clear D gene. Germline V gives CDR1 SGHTA, CDR2 FQGTGA. CDR3 length equals 15 residues. V was shortened by 1 base and J by 2 bases, with 10 bases between the two germline ends. The CDR3 spells CASSLSRVATDTQYF. The CDR3 DNA reads as TGTGCCAGCAGCTTAAGTCGAGTCGCCACAGATACGCAGTATTTT.

This clone was detected only once. A much larger clone is a single base away; this may be a read error. Other DNA sequences of this sample code for an identical CDR3. The V and J genes are TRBV19 and TRBJ1-5; a weak D match, TRBD1 (5 bases). V lost 5 bases to trimming and J lost 3 bases, with 11 bases between them. The germline V gene encodes CDR1 LNHDA and CDR2 SQIVND (reference sequence). The CDR3 length is 14 residues. CDR3 nucleotide sequence: TGTGCCAGTAGTCCAGGGCCCCACAATCAGCCCCAGCATTTT. It codes for CASSPGPHNQPQHF. Combining the CDR3 with reference TRBV19 and TRBJ1-5 gives the whole variable domain DGGITQSPKYLFRKEGQNVTLSCEQNLNHDAMYWYRQDPGQGLRLIYYSQIVNDFQKGDIAEGYSVSREKKESFPLTVTSAQKNPTAFYLCASSPGPHNQPQHFGDGTRLSIL.

The rearrangement joins TRBV25-1 to TRBJ1-1, with TRBD1 matching over 7 bases. J gave up 10 bases and V 2 bases, and 7 bases lay outside the gene matches. This CDR3 spans 13 amino acids. The germline CDR1 and CDR2 sequences are MGHDK and SYGVNS. The CDR3 region is CASSESLRGRAFF. The CDR3, as DNA: TGTGCCAGCAGTGAAAGTCTGAGGGGGCGAGCTTTCTTT.

The chain carries TRBV6-1 and TRBJ1-1; D remains unclear. The CDR3 extends over 13 amino acids. CDR1 MNHNS and CDR2 SASEGT come from the germline V gene. V shed 1 base and J shed 6 bases, with 9 bases lying between them. The CDR3 sequence: CASSEVPEAEAFF. The CDR3 DNA is TGTGCCAGCAGTGAAGTTCCGGAGGCTGAAGCTTTCTTT.